Each of the 4 T cell receptor beta chains below was sequenced from the same sample in a study of T cell repertoires and leukemia-associated antigens. TCRdb re-called the 5' RACE reads through MiXCR, storing one row per CDR3 protein. The table has roughly 15,000 distinct CDR3 sequences, 30% to 40% seen once. Their target antigens are unknown. Sequences were obtained from CD3+ T cells sorted from blood and cultured. The source of these receptors is a female donor in good health.

CDR3 DNA sequence: TGTGCCAGCAGTTTATCAGGCCGGCCTGAGCAGTTCTTC. It specifies CASSLSGRPEQFF. The chain combines TRBV27 with TRBJ2-1; D unresolved. V was cut by 0 bases and J by 9 bases, with 9 bases left in between. Germline V gives CDR1 MNHEY, CDR2 SMNVEV (reference sequence). The CDR3 has 13 residues.

The chain uses TRBV29-1 and TRBJ2-1; TRBD2 matches 14 bases. This CDR3 is built from 17 residues. Germline CDR1 and CDR2: SQVTM and ANQGSEA. The V gene end was trimmed by 5 bases and the J gene end by 4 bases; junction bases not matched to a gene: 10. The CDR3 DNA sequence: TGCAGCGTTAAAACGGGACTAGCGGGAGTTATTTACAATGAGCAGTTCTTC. Its protein product is CSVKTGLAGVIYNEQFF.

This clonotype was detected ten times or more. This sequence joins TRBV28 and TRBJ2-1, with a weak D call TRBD1 (8 bases). Trimming pared 5 bases from V and 7 bases from J, leaving 21 bases between. There are 16 residues in the CDR3. Germline CDR1 and CDR2: MDHEN and SYDVKM. The CDR3 protein is CASSKRQGRGLNEQFF. In DNA, the CDR3 is TGTGCCAGCAGTAAGAGACAGGGGCGGGGGCTTAATGAGCAGTTCTTC.

The rearrangement uses TRBV28 and TRBJ2-4; D is undetermined. CDR3 length: 16 residues. Trimming took off 5 bases at V and 1 base at J, with 15 bases between the two ends. Per the germline V gene, CDR1 is MDHEN and CDR2 is SYDVKM. CDR3 sequence (DNA): TGTGCCAGCAGTCTACTAATGAATGCGGCCAAAAACATTCAGTACTTC. Protein: CASSLLMNAAKNIQYF.